These 3 T cell receptor beta chains originate from one sample sequenced in a study of CXCR3-negative and CXCR3-positive naive CD8 T cells. Study conclusions and caveats: Naive cells that were CXCR3-positive had more hydrophobic TRB CDR3s (compared with CXCR3-negative naive cells).

Their cognate antigens are unknown. Preparation of TRB cDNA libraries relied on 5' RACE carrying UMI labels. TCRdb reanalyzed the 5' RACE reads, giving one entry per CDR3 protein sequence and no DNA. The sample table sets out 130,000 to 150,000 distinct CDR3 sequences. The sample taken for sequencing was naive CXCR3+ CD8+ T cells from blood. Subset denoted: CD45RO-CCR7+CD27+CD95- naive CD8+ T cells expressing CXCR3 (TNR3+). The receptors derive from a human donor in good health. Some clones in this sample may be carry-over from other donors' samples.

This CDR3 reads CASSHPRGTSGGLTDTQYF. The chain recombines TRBV14 with TRBJ2-3; TCRdb picks TRBD2, but there is no DNA to check that call. The germline V gene encodes CDR1 SGHDN and CDR2 FVKESK. This CDR3 has 19 amino acids.

V and J are TRBV5-8 and TRBJ1-2. Germline CDR1 and CDR2: SGHTS and YDEGEE. The CDR3 consists of 14 residues. This CDR3 is CASSWDRDYYGYTF.

The V call is TRBV29-1, the J call TRBJ2-1; the D call from TCRdb, TRBD2, cannot be confirmed without DNA. This CDR3 contains 13 residues. Germline values: CDR1 SQVTM, CDR2 ANQGSEA. The CDR3 loop is CSAGLAGTNEQFF.